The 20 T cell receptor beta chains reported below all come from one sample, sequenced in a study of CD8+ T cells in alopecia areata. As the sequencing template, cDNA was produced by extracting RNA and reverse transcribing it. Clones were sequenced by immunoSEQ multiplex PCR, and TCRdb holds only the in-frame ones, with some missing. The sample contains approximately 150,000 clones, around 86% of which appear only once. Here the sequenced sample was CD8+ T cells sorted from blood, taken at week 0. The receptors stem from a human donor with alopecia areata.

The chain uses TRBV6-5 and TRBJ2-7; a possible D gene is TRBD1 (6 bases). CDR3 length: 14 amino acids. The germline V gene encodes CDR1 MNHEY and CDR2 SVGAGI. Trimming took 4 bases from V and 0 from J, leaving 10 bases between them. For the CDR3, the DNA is TGTGCCAGCAGTTCAGGACAGCCCTCCTACGAGCAGTACTTC. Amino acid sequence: CASSSGQPSYEQYF.

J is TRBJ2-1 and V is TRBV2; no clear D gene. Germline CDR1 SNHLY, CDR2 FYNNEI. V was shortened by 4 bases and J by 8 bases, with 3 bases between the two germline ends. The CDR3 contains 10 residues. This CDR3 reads CASSGYEQFF. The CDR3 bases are TGTGCCAGCAGTGGGTATGAGCAGTTCTTC.

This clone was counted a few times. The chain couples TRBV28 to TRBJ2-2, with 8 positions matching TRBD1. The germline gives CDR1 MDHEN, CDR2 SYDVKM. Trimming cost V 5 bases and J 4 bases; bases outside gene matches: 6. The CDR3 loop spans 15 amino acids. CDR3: CASSQRTGGTGELFF. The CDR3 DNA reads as TGTGCCAGCAGTCAACGTACAGGGGGCACCGGGGAGCTGTTTTTT.

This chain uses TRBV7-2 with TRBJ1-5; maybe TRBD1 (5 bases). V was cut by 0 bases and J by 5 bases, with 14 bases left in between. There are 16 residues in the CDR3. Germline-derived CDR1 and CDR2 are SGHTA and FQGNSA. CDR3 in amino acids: CASSLAAVRGDQPQHF. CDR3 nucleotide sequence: TGTGCCAGCAGCTTAGCCGCGGTGAGAGGGGATCAGCCCCAGCATTTT.

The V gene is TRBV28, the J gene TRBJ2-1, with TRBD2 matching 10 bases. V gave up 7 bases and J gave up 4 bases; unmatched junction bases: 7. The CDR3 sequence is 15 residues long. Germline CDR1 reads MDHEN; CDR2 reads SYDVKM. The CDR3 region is CASNIAGGTYNEQFF. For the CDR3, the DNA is TGTGCCAGCAACATAGCGGGGGGCACTTACAATGAGCAGTTCTTC.

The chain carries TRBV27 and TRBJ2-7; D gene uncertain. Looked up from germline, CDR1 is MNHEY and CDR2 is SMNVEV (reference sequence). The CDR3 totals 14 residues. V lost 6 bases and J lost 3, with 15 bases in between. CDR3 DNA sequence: TGTGCCAGCAGGTCTGGACGGAGTATCTACGAGCAGTACTTC. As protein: CASRSGRSIYEQYF.

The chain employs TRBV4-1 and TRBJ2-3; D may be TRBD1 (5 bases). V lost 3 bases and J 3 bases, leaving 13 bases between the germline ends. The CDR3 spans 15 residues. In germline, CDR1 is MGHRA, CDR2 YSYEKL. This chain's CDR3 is CASSQKTASTDTQYF. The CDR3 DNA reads TGCGCCAGCAGCCAGAAGACAGCTTCTACAGATACGCAGTATTTT.

CDR3 loop: CAWSVASYNEQFF. Written as DNA, the CDR3 is TGTGCCTGGAGTGTGGCCAGTTACAATGAGCAGTTCTTC. The chain combines TRBV30 with TRBJ2-1; D not certain. V was trimmed by 0 bases and J by 4 bases, leaving 7 bases between them. The germline gives CDR1 GTSNPN, CDR2 SVGIG (reference sequence). The CDR3 runs to 13 residues.

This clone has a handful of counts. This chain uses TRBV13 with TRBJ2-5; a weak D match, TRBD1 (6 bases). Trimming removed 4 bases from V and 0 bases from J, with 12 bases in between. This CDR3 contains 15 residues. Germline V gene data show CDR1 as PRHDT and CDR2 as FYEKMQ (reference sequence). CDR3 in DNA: TGTGCCAGCAGCTCCGCGGACAGTTACCAAGAGACCCAGTACTTC. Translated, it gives CASSSADSYQETQYF. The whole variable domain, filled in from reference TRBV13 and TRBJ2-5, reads AAGVIQSPRHLIKEKRETATLKCYPIPRHDTVYWYQQGPGQDPQFLISFYEKMQSDKGSIPDRFSAQQFSDYHSELNMSSLELGDSALYFCASSSADSYQETQYFGPGTRLLVL.

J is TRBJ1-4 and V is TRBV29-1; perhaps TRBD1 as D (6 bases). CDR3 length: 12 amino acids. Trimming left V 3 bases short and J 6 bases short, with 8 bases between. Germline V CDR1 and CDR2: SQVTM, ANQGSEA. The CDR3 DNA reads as TGCAGCGTTGAGGGGGCGTATGAAAAACTGTTTTTT. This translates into CSVEGAYEKLFF.

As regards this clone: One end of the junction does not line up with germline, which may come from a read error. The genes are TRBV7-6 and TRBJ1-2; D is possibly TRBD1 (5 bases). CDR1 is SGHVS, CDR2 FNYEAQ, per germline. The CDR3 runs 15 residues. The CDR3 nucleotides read TGTGCCAGCAGCTTAGGGGCGGGGGACGCCTCTGGCCACACCTTC. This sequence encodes CASSLGAGDASGHTF.

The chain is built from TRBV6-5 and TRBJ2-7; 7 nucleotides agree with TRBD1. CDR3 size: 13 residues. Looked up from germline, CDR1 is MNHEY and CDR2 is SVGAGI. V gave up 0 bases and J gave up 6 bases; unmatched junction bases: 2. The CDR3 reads CASSYSTGTEQYF. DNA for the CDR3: TGTGCCAGCAGTTACTCGACAGGGACCGAGCAGTACTTC.

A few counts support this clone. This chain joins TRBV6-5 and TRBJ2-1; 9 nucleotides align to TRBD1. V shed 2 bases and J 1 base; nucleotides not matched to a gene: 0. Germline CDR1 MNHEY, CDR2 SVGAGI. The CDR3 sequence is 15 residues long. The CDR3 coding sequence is TGTGCCAGCAGTTACGGGACAGGGTCCTACAATGAGCAGTTCTTC. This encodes CASSYGTGSYNEQFF.

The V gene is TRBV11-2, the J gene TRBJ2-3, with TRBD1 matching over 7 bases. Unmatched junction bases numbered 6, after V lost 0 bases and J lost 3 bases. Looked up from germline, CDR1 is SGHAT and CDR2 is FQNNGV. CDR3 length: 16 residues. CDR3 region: CASSLDPDRVTDTQYF. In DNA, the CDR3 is TGTGCCAGCAGCTTAGATCCCGACAGGGTAACAGATACGCAGTATTTT.

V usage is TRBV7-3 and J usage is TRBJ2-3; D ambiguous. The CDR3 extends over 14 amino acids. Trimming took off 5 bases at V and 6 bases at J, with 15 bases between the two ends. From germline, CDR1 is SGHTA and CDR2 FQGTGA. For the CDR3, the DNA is TGTGCCAGCAGCCCTGGGATTTCTTGGGATACGCAGTATTTT. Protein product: CASSPGISWDTQYF.

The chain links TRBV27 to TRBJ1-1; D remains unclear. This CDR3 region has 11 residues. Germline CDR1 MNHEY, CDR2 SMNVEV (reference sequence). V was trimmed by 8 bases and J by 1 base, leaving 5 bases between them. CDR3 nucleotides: TGTGCCAGCCTTGCGAACACTGAAGCTTTCTTT. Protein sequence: CASLANTEAFF.

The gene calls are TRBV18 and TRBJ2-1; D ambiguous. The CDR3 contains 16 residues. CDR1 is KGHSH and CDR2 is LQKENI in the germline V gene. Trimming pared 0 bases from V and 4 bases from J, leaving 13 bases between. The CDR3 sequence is CASSPPAWQAYNEQFF. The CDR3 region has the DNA TGTGCCAGCTCACCACCGGCATGGCAGGCTTACAATGAGCAGTTCTTC.

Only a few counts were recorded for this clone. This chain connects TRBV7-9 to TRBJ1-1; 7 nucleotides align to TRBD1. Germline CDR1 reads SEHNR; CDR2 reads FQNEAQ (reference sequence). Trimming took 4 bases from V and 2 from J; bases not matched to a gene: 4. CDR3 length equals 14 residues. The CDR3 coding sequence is TGTGCCAGCAGCTCCCGGGACAGAAACACTGAAGCTTTCTTT. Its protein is CASSSRDRNTEAFF.

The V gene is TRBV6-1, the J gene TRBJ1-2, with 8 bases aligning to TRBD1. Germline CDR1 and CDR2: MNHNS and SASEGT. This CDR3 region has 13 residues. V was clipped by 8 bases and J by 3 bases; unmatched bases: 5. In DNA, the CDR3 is TGTGCCAGCGTGGACAGGGCGGACTATGGCTACACCTTC. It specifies CASVDRADYGYTF.

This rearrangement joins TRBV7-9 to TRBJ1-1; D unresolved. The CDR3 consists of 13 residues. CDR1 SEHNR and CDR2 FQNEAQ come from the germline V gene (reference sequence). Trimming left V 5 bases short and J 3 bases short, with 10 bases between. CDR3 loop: CASSPPQDTEAFF. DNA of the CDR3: TGTGCCAGCAGCCCTCCGCAGGACACTGAAGCTTTCTTT.